This T cell receptor (beta chain) was sequenced in a study of vaccination and CD4 T cells after COVID-19. The overall study: Control wells got either CEFX epitopes, HIV-1 Nef peptides, or no peptide at all.

Researchers used the Oncomine TCR Beta short-read assay to sequence DNA from cultured CD4+ T cells. TCRdb re-called the PCR reads through MiXCR, storing one row per CDR3 protein. The profile shows about 20,000 distinct CDR3 sequences, approximately 44% of them singletons. Germline values: CDR1 DFQATT, CDR2 SNEGSKA (reference sequence). V was pared by 5 bases and J by 4 bases, with 12 bases of the junction left unmatched. The CDR3 length is 16 residues. A word on this clonotype: The antigen is undetermined.

Time point of the sample: late sampling 161 to 241 days after vaccination in a few convalescent patients. Treatment of the sample: roughly nine-day PBMC culture with coronavirus spike peptide pools or control peptides (ViraFEST assay). The J gene is TRBJ2-1, the V gene TRBV20-1; 9 bases match TRBD2. Source: CD4+ T cells from blood, cultured in vitro, taken about 7 months after SARS-CoV-2 vaccination. This TCR came from a human donor who had recovered from COVID-19. CDR3 DNA sequence: TGCAGTGCTCCGCGCCTAGCGGGGCTACTTTACAATGAGCAGTTCTTC. Amino acids: CSAPRLAGLLYNEQFF.